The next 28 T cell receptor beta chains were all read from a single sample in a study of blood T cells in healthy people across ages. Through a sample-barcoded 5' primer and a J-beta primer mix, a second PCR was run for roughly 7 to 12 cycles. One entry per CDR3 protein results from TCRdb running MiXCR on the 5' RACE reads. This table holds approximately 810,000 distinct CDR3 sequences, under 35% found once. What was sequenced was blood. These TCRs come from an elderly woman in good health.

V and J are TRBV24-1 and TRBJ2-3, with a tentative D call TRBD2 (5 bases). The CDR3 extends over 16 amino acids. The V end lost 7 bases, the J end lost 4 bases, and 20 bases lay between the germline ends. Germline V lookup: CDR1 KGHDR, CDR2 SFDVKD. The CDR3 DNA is TGTGCCACCAGCGGGGTCCGGAACGGCGCGGCAGATACGCAGTATTTT. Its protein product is CATSGVRNGAADTQYF.

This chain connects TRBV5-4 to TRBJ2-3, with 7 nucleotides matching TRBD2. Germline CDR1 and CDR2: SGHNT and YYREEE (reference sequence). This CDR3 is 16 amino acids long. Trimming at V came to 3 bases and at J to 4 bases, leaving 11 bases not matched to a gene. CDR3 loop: CASSSAGDGGADTQYF. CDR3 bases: TGTGCCAGCAGCTCGGCGGGGGACGGTGGAGCAGATACGCAGTATTTT.

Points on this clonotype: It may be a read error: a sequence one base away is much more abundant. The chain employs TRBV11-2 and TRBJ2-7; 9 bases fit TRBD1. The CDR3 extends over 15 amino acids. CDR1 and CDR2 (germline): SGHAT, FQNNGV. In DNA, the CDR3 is TGTGCCAGCAGCTTAGTCGGGACAGGGTTGTACGAGCGGTACTTC. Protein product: CASSLVGTGLYERYF.

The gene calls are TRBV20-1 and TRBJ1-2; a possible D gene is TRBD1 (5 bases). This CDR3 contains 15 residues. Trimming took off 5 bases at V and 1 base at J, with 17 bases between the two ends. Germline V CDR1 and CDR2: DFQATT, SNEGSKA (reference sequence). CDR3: CSAGAPGLINYGYTF. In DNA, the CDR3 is TGCAGTGCTGGAGCCCCGGGACTGATTAACTATGGCTACACCTTC.

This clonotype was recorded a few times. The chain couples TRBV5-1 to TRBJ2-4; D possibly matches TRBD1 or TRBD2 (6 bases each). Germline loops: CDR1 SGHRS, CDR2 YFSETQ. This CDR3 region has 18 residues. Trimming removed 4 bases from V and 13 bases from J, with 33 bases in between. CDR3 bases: TGCGCCAGCAGCGCGGGGACGGGGGCAGGTCCTTCTAATAATGAGCAGTACTTC. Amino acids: CASSAGTGAGPSNNEQYF.

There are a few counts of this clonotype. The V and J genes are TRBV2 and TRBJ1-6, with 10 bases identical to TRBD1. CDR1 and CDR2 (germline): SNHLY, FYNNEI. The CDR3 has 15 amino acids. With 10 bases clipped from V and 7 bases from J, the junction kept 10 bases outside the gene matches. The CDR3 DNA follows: TGTGCCACCCAGACCGGGACAGGGGTCAATTCACCCCTCCACTTT. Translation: CATQTGTGVNSPLHF. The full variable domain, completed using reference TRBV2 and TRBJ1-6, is EPEVTQTPSHQVTQMGQEVILRCVPISNHLYFYWYRQILGQKVEFLVSFYNNEISEKSEIFDDQFSVERPDGSNFTLKIRSTKLEDSAMYFCATQTGTGVNSPLHFGNGTRLTVT.

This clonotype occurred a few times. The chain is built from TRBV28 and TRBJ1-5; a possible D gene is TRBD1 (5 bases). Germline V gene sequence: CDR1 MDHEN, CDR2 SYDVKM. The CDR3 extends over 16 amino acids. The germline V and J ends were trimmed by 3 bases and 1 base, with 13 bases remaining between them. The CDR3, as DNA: TGTGCCAGCAGTTTGGAAGGGGCCCCGAGCAATCAGCCCCAGCATTTT. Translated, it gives CASSLEGAPSNQPQHF. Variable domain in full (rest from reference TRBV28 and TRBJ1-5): DVKVTQSSRYLVKRTGEKVFLECVQDMDHENMFWYRQDPGLGLRLIYFSYDVKMKEKGDIPEGYSVSREKKERFSLILESASTNQTSMYLCASSLEGAPSNQPQHFGDGTRLSIL.

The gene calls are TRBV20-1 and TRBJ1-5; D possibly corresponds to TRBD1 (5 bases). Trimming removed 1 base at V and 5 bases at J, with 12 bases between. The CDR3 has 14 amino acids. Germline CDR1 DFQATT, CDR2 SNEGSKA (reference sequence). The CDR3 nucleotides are TGCAGTGCTAGAGTGGGGGAGCGGGATCAGCCCCAGCATTTT. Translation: CSARVGERDQPQHF.

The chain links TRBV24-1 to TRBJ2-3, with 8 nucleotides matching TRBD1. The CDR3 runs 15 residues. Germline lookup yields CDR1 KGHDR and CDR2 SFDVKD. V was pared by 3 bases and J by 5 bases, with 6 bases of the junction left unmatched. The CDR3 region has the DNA TGTGCCACCAGTGATAAGGACAGGGCAGTAGATACGCAGTATTTT. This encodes CATSDKDRAVDTQYF.

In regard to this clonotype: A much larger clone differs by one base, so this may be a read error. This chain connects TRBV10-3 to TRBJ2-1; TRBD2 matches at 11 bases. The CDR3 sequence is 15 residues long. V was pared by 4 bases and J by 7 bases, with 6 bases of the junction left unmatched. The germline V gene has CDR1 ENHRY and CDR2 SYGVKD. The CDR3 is CAISVAGGHQNEQFF. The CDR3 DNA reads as TGTGCCATCAGTGTAGCGGGGGGGCATCAGAATGAGCAGTTCTTC.

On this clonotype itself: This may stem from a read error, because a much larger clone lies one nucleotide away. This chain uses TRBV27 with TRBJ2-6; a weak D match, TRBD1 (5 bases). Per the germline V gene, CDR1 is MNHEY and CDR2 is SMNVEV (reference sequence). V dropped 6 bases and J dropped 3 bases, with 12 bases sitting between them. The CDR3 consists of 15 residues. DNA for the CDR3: TGTGCCAGCAGCCAGACAGCCTATGGGGCCAACGTCCTGACTTTC. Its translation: CASSQTAYGANVLTF.

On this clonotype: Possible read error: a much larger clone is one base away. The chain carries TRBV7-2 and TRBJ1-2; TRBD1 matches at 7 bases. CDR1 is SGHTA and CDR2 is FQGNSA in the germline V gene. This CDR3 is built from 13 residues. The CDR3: CAGSRDRYYGYTF. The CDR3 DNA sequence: TGTGCCGGCAGTCGGGACAGATACTATGGCTACACCTTC.

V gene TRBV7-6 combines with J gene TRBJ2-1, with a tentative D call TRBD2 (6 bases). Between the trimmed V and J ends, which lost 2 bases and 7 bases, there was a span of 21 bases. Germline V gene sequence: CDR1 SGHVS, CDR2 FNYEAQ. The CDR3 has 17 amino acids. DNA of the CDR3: TGTGCCAGCAGCTTAAATGTGCCGGGGAGGAACGTGAATGAGCAGTTCTTC. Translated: CASSLNVPGRNVNEQFF.

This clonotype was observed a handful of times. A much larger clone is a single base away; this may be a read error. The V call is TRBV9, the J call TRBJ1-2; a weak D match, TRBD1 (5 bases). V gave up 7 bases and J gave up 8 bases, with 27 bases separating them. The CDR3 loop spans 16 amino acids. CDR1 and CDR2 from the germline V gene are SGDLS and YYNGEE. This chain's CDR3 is CASGWAVGADGWGYTF. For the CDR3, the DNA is TGTGCCAGCGGATGGGCCGTCGGGGCCGACGGTTGGGGCTACACCTTC.

CDR3 sequence: CASSQDYFLGGYTF. The CDR3 region has the DNA TGTGCCAGCAGCCAAGATTACTTTTTGGGGGGCTACACCTTC. V and J are TRBV14 and TRBJ1-2; D unclear. There are 14 residues in the CDR3. V lost 0 bases to trimming and J lost 8 bases, with 13 bases between them. Germline V gene sequence: CDR1 SGHDN, CDR2 FVKESK. Using reference TRBV14 and TRBJ1-2 for the parts outside the CDR3, the full variable domain is EAGVTQFPSHSVIEKGQTVTLRCDPISGHDNLYWYRRVMGKEIKFLLHFVKESKQDESGMPNNRFLAERTGGTYSTLKVQPAELEDSGVYFCASSQDYFLGGYTFGSGTRLTVV.

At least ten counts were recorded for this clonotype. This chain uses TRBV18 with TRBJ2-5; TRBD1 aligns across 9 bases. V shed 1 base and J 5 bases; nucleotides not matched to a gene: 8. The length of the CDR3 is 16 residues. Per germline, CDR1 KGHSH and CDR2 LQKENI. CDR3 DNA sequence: TGTGCCAGCTCACCACGGGGACAGGGTGGCAAGGAGACCCAGTACTTC. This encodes CASSPRGQGGKETQYF. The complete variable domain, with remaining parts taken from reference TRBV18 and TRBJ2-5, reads NAGVMQNPRHLVRRRGQEARLRCSPMKGHSHVYWYRQLPEEGLKFMVYLQKENIIDESGMPKERFSAEFPKEGPSILRIQQVVRGDSAAYFCASSPRGQGGKETQYFGPGTRLLVL.

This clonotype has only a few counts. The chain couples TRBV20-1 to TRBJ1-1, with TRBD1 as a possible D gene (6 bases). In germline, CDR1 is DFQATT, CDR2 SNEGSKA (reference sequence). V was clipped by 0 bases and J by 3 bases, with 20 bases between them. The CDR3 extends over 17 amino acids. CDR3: CSARDRGRGSWDTEAFF. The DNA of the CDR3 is TGCAGTGCTAGAGATCGGGGCAGGGGAAGTTGGGACACTGAAGCTTTCTTT.

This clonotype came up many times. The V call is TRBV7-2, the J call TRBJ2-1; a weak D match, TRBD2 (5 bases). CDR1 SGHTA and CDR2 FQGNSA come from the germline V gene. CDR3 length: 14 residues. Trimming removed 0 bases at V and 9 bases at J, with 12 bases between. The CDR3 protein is CASSLARTRSEQFF. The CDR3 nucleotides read TGTGCCAGCAGCTTAGCCCGAACTAGAAGTGAGCAGTTCTTC. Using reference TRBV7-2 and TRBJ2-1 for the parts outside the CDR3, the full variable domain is GAGVSQSPSNKVTEKGKDVELRCDPISGHTALYWYRQSLGQGLEFLIYFQGNSAPDKSGLPSDRFSAERTGGSVSTLTIQRTQQEDSAVYLCASSLARTRSEQFFGPGTRLTVL.

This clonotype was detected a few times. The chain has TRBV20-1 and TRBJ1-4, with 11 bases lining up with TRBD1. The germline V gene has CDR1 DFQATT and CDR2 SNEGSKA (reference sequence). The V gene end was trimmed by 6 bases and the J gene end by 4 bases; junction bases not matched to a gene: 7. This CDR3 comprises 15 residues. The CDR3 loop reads CSAPDRGQDNEKLFF. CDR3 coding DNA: TGCAGTGCCCCGGACAGGGGGCAAGATAATGAAAAACTGTTTTTT.

The CDR3 DNA sequence: TGCGCCAGCAGCTTGGAGGCGGGGGCTCTCGGGGCCAACGTCCTGACTTTC. Translated, it gives CASSLEAGALGANVLTF. This rearrangement joins TRBV5-1 to TRBJ2-6, with D possibly TRBD2 on 7 matching bases. Germline CDR1 and CDR2: SGHRS and YFSETQ. The CDR3 is 17 amino acids. The V end was cut by 0 bases, the J end by 4 bases, with 14 bases between.

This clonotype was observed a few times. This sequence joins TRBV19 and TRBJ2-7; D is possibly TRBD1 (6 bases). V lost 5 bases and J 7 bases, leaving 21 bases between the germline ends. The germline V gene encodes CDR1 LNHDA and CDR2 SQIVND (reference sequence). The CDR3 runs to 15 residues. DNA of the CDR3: TGTGCCAGTAGTGACTCGACAGGTGTCTTTTGGGAGCAGTACTTC. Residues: CASSDSTGVFWEQYF. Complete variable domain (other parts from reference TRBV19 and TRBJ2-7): DGGITQSPKYLFRKEGQNVTLSCEQNLNHDAMYWYRQDPGQGLRLIYYSQIVNDFQKGDIAEGYSVSREKKESFPLTVTSAQKNPTAFYLCASSDSTGVFWEQYFGPGTRLTVT.

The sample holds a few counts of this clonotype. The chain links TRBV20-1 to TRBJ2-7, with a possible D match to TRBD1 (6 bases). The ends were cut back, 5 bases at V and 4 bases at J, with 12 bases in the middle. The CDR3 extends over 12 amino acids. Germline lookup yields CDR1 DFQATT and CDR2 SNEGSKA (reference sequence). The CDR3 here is CSAQQGGYEQYF. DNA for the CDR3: TGCAGTGCTCAACAGGGTGGGTACGAGCAGTACTTC.

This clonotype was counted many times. The CDR3 nucleotides read TGTGCCAGCAGTGAGCTCAGGGGGCAGCCCCAGCATTTT. Protein sequence: CASSELRGQPQHF. The V call is TRBV6-1, the J call TRBJ1-5, with 7 positions matching TRBD1. CDR3 length equals 13 residues. Looked up from germline, CDR1 is MNHNS and CDR2 is SASEGT. V lost 3 bases to trimming and J lost 7 bases; unmatched junction nucleotides: 3.

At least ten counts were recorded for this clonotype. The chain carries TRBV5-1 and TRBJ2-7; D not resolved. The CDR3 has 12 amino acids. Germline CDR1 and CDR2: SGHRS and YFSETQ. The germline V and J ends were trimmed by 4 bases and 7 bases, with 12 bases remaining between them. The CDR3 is CASSRDPVEQYF. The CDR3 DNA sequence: TGCGCCAGCAGCCGAGACCCCGTTGAGCAGTACTTC.

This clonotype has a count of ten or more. The CDR3 loop is CASSLTGTANNEQFF. CDR3 coding DNA: TGTGCCAGCAGTTTAACCGGGACAGCTAACAATGAGCAGTTCTTC. This rearrangement joins TRBV12-3 or TRBV12-4 to TRBJ2-1, with TRBD1 matching 7 bases. This CDR3 region has 15 residues. Trimming at V came to 2 bases and at J to 5 bases, leaving 6 bases not matched to a gene.

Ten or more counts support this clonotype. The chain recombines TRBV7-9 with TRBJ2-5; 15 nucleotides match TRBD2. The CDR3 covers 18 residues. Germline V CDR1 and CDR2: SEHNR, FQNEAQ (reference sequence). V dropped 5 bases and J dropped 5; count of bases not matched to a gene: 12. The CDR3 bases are TGTGCCAGCAGCGCCGTGGGGACTAGCGGGGGGCTACCGGAGACCCAGTACTTC. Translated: CASSAVGTSGGLPETQYF.

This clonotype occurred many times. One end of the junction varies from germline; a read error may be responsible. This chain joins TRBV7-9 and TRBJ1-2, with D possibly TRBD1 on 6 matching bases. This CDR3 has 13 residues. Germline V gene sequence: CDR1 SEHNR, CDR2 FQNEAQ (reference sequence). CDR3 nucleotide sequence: TGTGCCAGCAGTTTAGTAGGGGGCTATGGCTACACCTTC. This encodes CASSLVGGYGYTF.

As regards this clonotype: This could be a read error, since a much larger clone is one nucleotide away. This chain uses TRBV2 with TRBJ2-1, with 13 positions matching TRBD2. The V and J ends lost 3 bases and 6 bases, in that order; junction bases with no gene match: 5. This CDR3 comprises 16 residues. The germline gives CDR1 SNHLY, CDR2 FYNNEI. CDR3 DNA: TGTGCCAGCAGTGACCCGGGACTAGCGGGGTGCAATGAGCAGTTCTTC. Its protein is CASSDPGLAGCNEQFF. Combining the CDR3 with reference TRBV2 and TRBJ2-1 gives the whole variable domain EPEVTQTPSHQVTQMGQEVILRCVPISNHLYFYWYRQILGQKVEFLVSFYNNEISEKSEIFDDQFSVERPDGSNFTLKIRSTKLEDSAMYFCASSDPGLAGCNEQFFGPGTRLTVL.